The rows below give T cell receptor beta chains drawn from one sample of a study of shared clonotypes between healthy human individuals. Assay used: immunoSEQ multiplex PCR; TCRdb lists only in-frame clones, some missing. The profile shows hundreds of thousands of clones, less than 80% of them singletons. Sequencing was done on a sample of memory CD4+ T cells sorted from blood. The source of these receptors is a woman aged 25 to 45 in good health. Both conserved end residues are part of each CDR3. The D gene is left open where the match is weak. The listing skips clone size in some rows; elsewhere it reads once, few, many or a size class.

D: TRBD2; size: NA; V: TRBV5-4; J: TRBJ2-2; length: 20; CDR3: CASSLKTMGGLAGDTGELFF; DNA: TGTGCCAGCAGTCTGAAAACGATGGGGGGACTAGCGGGAGATACCGGGGAGCTGTTTTTT
D: TRBD2; size: NA; V: TRBV10-1; J: TRBJ2-7; length: 15; CDR3: CASSDASGSSYEQYF; DNA: TGCGCCAGCAGTGACGCTAGCGGGAGCTCCTACGAGCAGTACTTC
D: NA; size: NA; V: TRBV5-1; J: TRBJ1-1; length: 15; CDR3: CASSAGQNMNTEAFF; DNA: TGCGCCAGCAGCGCCGGACAGAATATGAACACTGAAGCTTTCTTT
D: NA; size: few; V: TRBV5-1; J: TRBJ2-2; length: 16; CDR3: CASSSVGGSNTGELFF; DNA: TGCGCCAGCAGCTCCGTCGGGGGATCGAACACCGGGGAGCTGTTTTTT
D: NA; size: NA; V: TRBV18; J: TRBJ1-1; length: 16; CDR3: CASSPPAGASRTEAFF; DNA: TGTGCCAGCTCACCACCGGCAGGGGCAAGTCGTACTGAAGCTTTCTTT
D: NA; size: NA; V: TRBV6-5; J: TRBJ1-1; length: 13; CDR3: CASSYGRHTEAFF; DNA: TGTGCCAGCAGTTATGGGAGGCACACTGAAGCTTTCTTT
D: NA; size: NA; V: TRBV10-3; J: TRBJ2-7; length: 13; CDR3: CAIKVGLDYEQYF; DNA: TGTGCCATCAAGGTGGGGCTAGACTACGAGCAGTACTTC
D: TRBD1; size: NA; V: TRBV28; J: TRBJ1-1; length: 12; CDR3: CASSSTTGRTFF; DNA: TGTGCCAGCAGTTCGACGACAGGGAGAACTTTCTTT
D: TRBD1; size: NA; V: TRBV9; J: TRBJ2-7; length: 14; CDR3: CASSERTGTYEQYF; DNA: TGTGCCAGCAGCGAACGGACAGGGACCTACGAGCAGTACTTC
D: TRBD1; size: NA; V: TRBV28; J: TRBJ2-3; length: 13; CDR3: CASGSGGWDTQYF; DNA: TGTGCCAGCGGTTCAGGGGGCTGGGATACGCAGTATTTT
D: NA; size: NA; V: TRBV29-1; J: TRBJ2-7; length: 12; CDR3: CSVDGRGSEQYF; DNA: TGCAGCGTTGACGGGCGAGGGTCCGAGCAGTACTTC
D: TRBD1; size: NA; V: TRBV5-1; J: TRBJ1-6; length: 16; CDR3: CASSFQGAEGNSPLHF; DNA: TGCGCCAGCAGCTTTCAGGGGGCAGAAGGGAATTCACCCCTCCACTTT
D: TRBD2; size: NA; V: TRBV9; J: TRBJ2-7; length: 14; CDR3: CASSPPGLAREQYF; DNA: TGTGCCAGCAGCCCTCCGGGACTAGCGCGCGAGCAGTACTTC
D: NA; size: NA; V: TRBV5-6; J: TRBJ2-7; length: 16; CDR3: CASSLVEDFYSYEQYF; DNA: TGTGCCAGCAGCTTGGTGGAGGATTTCTATTCCTACGAGCAGTACTTC
D: NA; size: NA; V: TRBV27; J: TRBJ2-2; length: 16; CDR3: CASSFGPSWNTGELFF; DNA: TGTGCCAGCAGTTTCGGGCCCTCGTGGAACACCGGGGAGCTGTTTTTT
D: NA; size: NA; V: TRBV11-3; J: TRBJ2-1; length: 15; CDR3: CASSQASASYNEQFF; DNA: TGTGCCAGCAGCCAGGCCAGCGCCTCCTACAATGAGCAGTTCTTC
D: NA; size: NA; V: TRBV6-1; J: TRBJ2-7; length: 14; CDR3: CASSESTQTYEQYF; DNA: TGTGCCAGCAGTGAGTCGACGCAAACCTACGAGCAGTACTTC
D: NA; size: NA; V: TRBV10-3; J: TRBJ1-1; length: 13; CDR3: CAITLQTNTEAFF; DNA: TGTGCCATCACCTTACAAACGAACACTGAAGCTTTCTTT
D: NA; size: NA; V: TRBV25-1; J: TRBJ2-7; length: 14; CDR3: CASSEGGRAYEQYF; DNA: TGTGCCAGCAGTGAAGGGGGCAGGGCCTACGAGCAGTACTTC
D: NA; size: NA; V: TRBV30; J: TRBJ2-7; length: 13; CDR3: CAWTSSPSYEQYF; DNA: TGTGCCTGGACCTCCTCCCCTTCCTACGAGCAGTACTTC
D: NA; size: few; V: TRBV29-1; J: TRBJ2-1; length: 11; CDR3: CSVVRAQSFLF; DNA: TGCAGCGTTGTACGGGCCCAGTCTTTTCTCTTC
D: TRBD1; size: NA; V: TRBV15; J: TRBJ1-5; length: 17; CDR3: CATSRTGGLNSNQPQHF; DNA: TGTGCCACCAGCAGAACAGGGGGCCTTAATAGCAATCAGCCCCAGCATTTT
D: NA; size: NA; V: TRBV9; J: TRBJ1-2; length: 14; CDR3: CASSVGKVKTGYTF; DNA: TGTGCCAGCAGCGTAGGCAAAGTTAAAACTGGCTACACCTTC
D: NA; size: NA; V: TRBV18; J: TRBJ2-7; length: 16; CDR3: CASSPAEGRPSYEQYF; DNA: TGTGCCAGCTCACCAGCGGAGGGCAGGCCTTCCTACGAGCAGTACTTC
D: NA; size: once; V: TRBV5-1; J: TRBJ1-1; length: 14; CDR3: CASSPDRPGTEAFF; DNA: TGCGCCAGCAGCCCGGACCGCCCAGGGACTGAAGCTTTCTTT
D: TRBD1; size: NA; V: TRBV18; J: TRBJ1-1; length: 14; CDR3: CASSPDRGKTEAFF; DNA: TGTGCCAGCTCACCGGACAGGGGAAAGACTGAAGCTTTCTTT
D: TRBD1; size: NA; V: TRBV7-9; J: TRBJ2-7; length: 14; CDR3: CASSLTGGGYEQYF; DNA: TGTGCCAGCAGCTTAACAGGGGGCGGGTACGAGCAGTACTTC
D: TRBD1; size: NA; V: TRBV4-1; J: TRBJ1-1; length: 17; CDR3: CASSRDHTGTGNTEAFF; DNA: TGCGCCAGCAGCCGAGACCACACCGGGACAGGGAACACTGAAGCTTTCTTT
D: NA; size: NA; V: TRBV5-1; J: TRBJ2-1; length: 16; CDR3: CASSLPTTRGNNEQFF; DNA: TGCGCCAGCAGCTTGCCGACTACCCGGGGAAACAATGAGCAGTTCTTC
D: TRBD1; size: NA; V: TRBV27; J: TRBJ2-3; length: 15; CDR3: CASSRQGKGTDTQYF; DNA: TGTGCCAGCAGCCGACAGGGTAAAGGCACAGATACGCAGTATTTT
D: NA; size: once; V: TRBV2; J: TRBJ2-5; length: 14; CDR3: CASSVTETQETQYF; DNA: TGTGCCAGCAGTGTTACGGAAACTCAGGAGACCCAGTACTTC
D: NA; size: NA; V: TRBV4-2; J: TRBJ1-1; length: 15; CDR3: CASSQGGRGNTEAFF; DNA: TGTGCCAGCAGCCAAGGGGGCAGGGGTAACACTGAAGCTTTCTTT
D: NA; size: NA; V: TRBV19; J: TRBJ1-5; length: 14; CDR3: CASSRNGGNQPQHF; DNA: TGTGCCAGTAGCCGAAATGGAGGCAATCAGCCCCAGCATTTT
D: NA; size: NA; V: TRBV5-1; J: TRBJ1-3; length: 18; CDR3: CASSPLGGPISSGNTIYF; DNA: TGCGCCAGCAGCCCTCTGGGGGGCCCGATTAGCTCTGGAAACACCATATATTTT
D: NA; size: NA; V: TRBV30; J: TRBJ2-5; length: 14; CDR3: CAWSLTGGQETQYF; DNA: TGTGCCTGGAGTCTGACAGGAGGCCAAGAGACCCAGTACTTC
D: TRBD2; size: NA; V: TRBV6-1; J: TRBJ2-1; length: 18; CDR3: CASSDLPPGGGIYNEQFF; DNA: TGTGCCAGCAGTGACCTGCCGCCGGGAGGCGGGATTTACAATGAGCAGTTCTTC
D: NA; size: NA; V: TRBV2; J: TRBJ2-5; length: 11; CDR3: CASLELETQYF; DNA: TGTGCCAGCCTGGAATTGGAGACCCAGTACTTC
D: TRBD2; size: NA; V: TRBV27; J: TRBJ2-1; length: 15; CDR3: CASSISGSSYNEQFF; DNA: TGTGCCAGCAGCATTAGCGGGAGTTCCTACAATGAGCAGTTCTTC
D: NA; size: NA; V: TRBV29-1; J: TRBJ1-3; length: 12; CDR3: CSAQASGNTIYF; DNA: TGCAGCGCCCAAGCATCTGGAAACACCATATATTTT
D: NA; size: NA; V: TRBV29-1; J: TRBJ1-5; length: 13; CDR3: CSVEEQGGQPQHF; DNA: TGCAGCGTGGAGGAACAGGGTGGCCAGCCCCAGCATTTT
D: TRBD1; size: NA; V: TRBV30; J: TRBJ2-3; length: 16; CDR3: CAWSAYRGASTDTQYF; DNA: TGTGCCTGGAGTGCGTACAGGGGGGCTAGCACAGATACGCAGTATTTT
D: TRBD1; size: NA; V: TRBV12-5; J: TRBJ2-1; length: 14; CDR3: CASAFGTANNEQFF; DNA: TGTGCTAGTGCTTTTGGGACAGCAAACAATGAGCAGTTCTTC
D: TRBD2; size: NA; V: TRBV11-2; J: TRBJ2-2; length: 16; CDR3: CASSARLAGVAGELFF; DNA: TGTGCCAGCAGCGCCAGACTAGCGGGAGTTGCCGGGGAGCTGTTTTTT
D: NA; size: NA; V: TRBV7-9; J: TRBJ2-1; length: 17; CDR3: CASSGRGGDSSYNEQFF; DNA: TGTGCCAGCAGCGGTCGAGGCGGGGACAGCTCCTACAATGAGCAGTTCTTC
D: TRBD2; size: NA; V: TRBV7-9; J: TRBJ2-3; length: 17; CDR3: CASSSRTSGTSTDTQYF; DNA: TGTGCCAGCAGTTCCCGGACTAGCGGGACAAGCACAGATACGCAGTATTTT
D: NA; size: few; V: TRBV20-1; J: TRBJ1-5; length: 11; CDR3: CSAGGHQPQHF; DNA: TGCAGTGCCGGGGGTCATCAGCCCCAGCATTTT
D: NA; size: few; V: TRBV18; J: TRBJ2-1; length: 16; CDR3: CASSPPNGAVYNEQFF; DNA: TGTGCCAGCTCACCACCGAACGGAGCGGTCTACAATGAGCAGTTCTTC
D: NA; size: NA; V: TRBV27; J: TRBJ2-7; length: 15; CDR3: CASSLLGDGPYEQYF; DNA: TGTGCCAGCAGTTTATTAGGGGACGGCCCTTACGAGCAGTACTTC
D: NA; size: NA; V: TRBV4-2; J: TRBJ1-1; length: 15; CDR3: CASSQETGMNTEAFF; DNA: TGTGCCAGCAGCCAAGAAACAGGGATGAACACTGAAGCTTTCTTT
D: TRBD2; size: NA; V: TRBV6-1; J: TRBJ2-3; length: 19; CDR3: CASSDPGLAGGRGTDTQYF; DNA: TGTGCCAGCAGTGACCCGGGACTAGCGGGAGGGCGCGGCACAGATACGCAGTATTTT
D: NA; size: once; V: TRBV11-3; J: TRBJ2-1; length: 15; CDR3: CASSPLGGSSNEQFF; DNA: TGTGCCAGCAGCCCCTTGGGGGGTTCGTCCAATGAGCAGTTCTTC